The 4 T cell receptor beta chains in this list originate from one sample, sequenced in a study of beta chain features in type 1 diabetes. No cognate antigen is known for these TCRs. Broader study findings: All four CD4+ subsets from Type 1 diabetes patients carried moderately but significantly shorter TCRB CDR3s.

Reverse transcribing all isolated RNA meant expressed TCRB transcripts were sequenced. Using immunoSEQ multiplex PCR, the repertoire was profiled, and TCRdb retains in-frame clones only, with some absent. The top ten hold 0.07% to 0.095% of the sample, which has approximately 240,000 clones, around 15% seen once. The sample taken for sequencing was naive CD4+ T cells from blood. Receptors were obtained from a man aged 30 to 45 with type 1 diabetes.

This clone was seen only a few times. V and J are TRBV6-5 and TRBJ2-2; the D is unclear. This CDR3 contains 13 residues. Germline CDR1 MNHEY, CDR2 SVGAGI. V shed 0 bases and J shed 3 bases, with 2 bases lying between them. CDR3 residues: CASSYSYTGELFF. The CDR3 DNA reads TGTGCCAGCAGTTACTCCTACACCGGGGAGCTGTTTTTT.

As to this clone: The same CDR3 arises from other DNA sequences in this sample as well. The chain is built from TRBV28 and TRBJ2-1; D is unresolved. V lost 2 bases and J lost 4, with 3 bases in between. Germline lookup yields CDR1 MDHEN and CDR2 SYDVKM. There are 12 residues in the CDR3. CDR3 in DNA: TGTGCCAGCAGTTTAGGTTACAATGAGCAGTTCTTC. Translated, it gives CASSLGYNEQFF.

The genes are TRBV11-2 and TRBJ2-7; TRBD2 matches at 10 bases. This CDR3 has 15 amino acids. CDR1 is SGHAT, CDR2 FQNNGV, per germline. V was pared by 1 base and J by 6 bases, with 6 bases of the junction left unmatched. CDR3 region: CASSLVALAGVEQYF. The DNA for the CDR3 is TGTGCCAGCAGCTTAGTTGCGCTAGCGGGAGTCGAGCAGTACTTC.

The CDR3 sequence: CATSRVPGLVSPLHF. CDR3 bases: TGTGCCACCAGCAGAGTCCCAGGGCTGGTTTCACCCCTCCACTTT. This chain links TRBV15 with TRBJ1-6; TRBD1 might be the D (5 bases). Trimming took off 1 base at V and 9 bases at J, with 13 bases between the two ends. Germline CDR1 reads LNHNV; CDR2 reads YYDKDF (reference sequence). The length of the CDR3 is 15 residues.